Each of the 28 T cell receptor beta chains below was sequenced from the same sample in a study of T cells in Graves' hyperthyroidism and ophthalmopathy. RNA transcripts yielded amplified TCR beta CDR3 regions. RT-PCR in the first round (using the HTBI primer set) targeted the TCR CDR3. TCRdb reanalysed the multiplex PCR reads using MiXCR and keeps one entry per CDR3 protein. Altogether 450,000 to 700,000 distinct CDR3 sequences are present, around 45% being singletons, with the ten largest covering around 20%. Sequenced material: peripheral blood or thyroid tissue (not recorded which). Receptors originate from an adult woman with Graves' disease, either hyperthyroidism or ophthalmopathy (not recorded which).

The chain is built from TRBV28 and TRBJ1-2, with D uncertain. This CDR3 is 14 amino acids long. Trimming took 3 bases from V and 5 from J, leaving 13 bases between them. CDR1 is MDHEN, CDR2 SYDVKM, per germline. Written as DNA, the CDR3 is TGTGCCAGCAGTTTTGGGTACCCTCCGTATGGCTACACCTTC. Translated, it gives CASSFGYPPYGYTF.

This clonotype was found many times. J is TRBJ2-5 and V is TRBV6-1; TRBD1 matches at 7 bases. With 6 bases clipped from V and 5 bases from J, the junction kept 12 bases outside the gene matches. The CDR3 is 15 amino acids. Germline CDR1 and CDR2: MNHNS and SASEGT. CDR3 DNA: TGTGCCAGCAGCGCCGACAGGGACCCTCTCGAGACCCAGTACTTC. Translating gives CASSADRDPLETQYF.

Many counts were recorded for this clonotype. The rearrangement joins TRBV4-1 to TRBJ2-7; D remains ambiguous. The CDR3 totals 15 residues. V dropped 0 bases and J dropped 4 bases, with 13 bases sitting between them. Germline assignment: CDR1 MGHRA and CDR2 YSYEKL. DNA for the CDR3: TGCGCCAGCAGCCAAGAACCCCGGGCCTTTTACGAGCAGTACTTC. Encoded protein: CASSQEPRAFYEQYF.

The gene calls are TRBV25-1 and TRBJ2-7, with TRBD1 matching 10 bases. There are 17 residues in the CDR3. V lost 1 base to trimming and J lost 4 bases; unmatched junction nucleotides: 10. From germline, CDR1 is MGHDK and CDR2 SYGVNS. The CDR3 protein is CASSELRAGQGTYEQYF. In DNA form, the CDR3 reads TGTGCCAGCAGTGAATTAAGGGCGGGACAGGGGACTTACGAGCAGTACTTC.

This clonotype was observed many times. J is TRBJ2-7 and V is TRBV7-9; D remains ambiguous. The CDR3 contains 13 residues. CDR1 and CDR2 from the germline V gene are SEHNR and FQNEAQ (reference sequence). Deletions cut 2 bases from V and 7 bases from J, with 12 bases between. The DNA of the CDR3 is TGTGCCAGCAGCTTATCCCCGGGTCTGGAGCAGTACTTC. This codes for CASSLSPGLEQYF.

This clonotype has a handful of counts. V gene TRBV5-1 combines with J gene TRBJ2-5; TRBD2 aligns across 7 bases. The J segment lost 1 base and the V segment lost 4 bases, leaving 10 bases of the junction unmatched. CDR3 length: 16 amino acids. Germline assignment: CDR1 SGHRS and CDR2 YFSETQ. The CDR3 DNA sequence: TGCGCCAGCAGCGCTTCCGCCGGGACTATCCAAGAGACCCAGTACTTC. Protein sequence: CASSASAGTIQETQYF.

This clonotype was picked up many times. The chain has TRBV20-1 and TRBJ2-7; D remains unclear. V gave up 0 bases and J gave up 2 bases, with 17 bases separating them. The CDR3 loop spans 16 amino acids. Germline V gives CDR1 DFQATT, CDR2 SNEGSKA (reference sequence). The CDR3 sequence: CSAREGLAARTYEQYF. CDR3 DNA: TGCAGTGCTAGAGAGGGGTTGGCGGCCAGGACCTACGAGCAGTACTTC.

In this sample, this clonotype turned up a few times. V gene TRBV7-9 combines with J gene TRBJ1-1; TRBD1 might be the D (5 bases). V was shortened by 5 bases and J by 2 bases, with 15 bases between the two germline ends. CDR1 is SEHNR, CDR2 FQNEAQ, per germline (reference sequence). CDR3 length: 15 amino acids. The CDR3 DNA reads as TGTGCCAGCAGCCGTCTTGCCGGGGGAAACACTGAAGCTTTCTTT. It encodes CASSRLAGGNTEAFF.

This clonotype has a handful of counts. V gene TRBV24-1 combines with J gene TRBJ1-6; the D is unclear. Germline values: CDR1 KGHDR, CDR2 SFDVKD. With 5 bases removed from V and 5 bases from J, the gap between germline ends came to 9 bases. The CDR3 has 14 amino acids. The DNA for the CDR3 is TGTGCCACCAGTGGTTCCCAGCATAATTCACCCCTCCACTTT. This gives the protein CATSGSQHNSPLHF.

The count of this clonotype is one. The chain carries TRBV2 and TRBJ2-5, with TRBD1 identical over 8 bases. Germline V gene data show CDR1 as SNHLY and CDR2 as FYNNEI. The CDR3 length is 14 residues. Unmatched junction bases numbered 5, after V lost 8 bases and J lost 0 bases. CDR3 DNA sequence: TGTGCCAGCGAGAGGGACAGGTACCAAGAGACCCAGTACTTC. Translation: CASERDRYQETQYF.

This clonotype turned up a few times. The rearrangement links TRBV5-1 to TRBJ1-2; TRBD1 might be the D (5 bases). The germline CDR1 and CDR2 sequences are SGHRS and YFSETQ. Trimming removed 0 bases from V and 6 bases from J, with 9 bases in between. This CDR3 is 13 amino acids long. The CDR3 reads CASSLAQGNGYTF. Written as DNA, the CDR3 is TGCGCCAGCAGCTTGGCGCAGGGCAATGGCTACACCTTC.

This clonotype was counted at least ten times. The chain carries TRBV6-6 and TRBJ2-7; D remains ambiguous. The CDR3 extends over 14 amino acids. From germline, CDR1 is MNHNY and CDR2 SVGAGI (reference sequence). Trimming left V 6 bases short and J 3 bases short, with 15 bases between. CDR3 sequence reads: CASRPRMESYEQYF. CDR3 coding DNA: TGTGCCAGCAGACCTAGGATGGAAAGCTACGAGCAGTACTTC.

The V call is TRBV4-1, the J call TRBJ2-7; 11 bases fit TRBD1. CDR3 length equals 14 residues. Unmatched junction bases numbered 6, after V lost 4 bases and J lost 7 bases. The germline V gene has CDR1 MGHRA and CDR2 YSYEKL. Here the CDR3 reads CASSRRGTGGEQYF. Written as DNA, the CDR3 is TGCGCCAGCAGCCGACGGGGGACAGGGGGTGAGCAGTACTTC.

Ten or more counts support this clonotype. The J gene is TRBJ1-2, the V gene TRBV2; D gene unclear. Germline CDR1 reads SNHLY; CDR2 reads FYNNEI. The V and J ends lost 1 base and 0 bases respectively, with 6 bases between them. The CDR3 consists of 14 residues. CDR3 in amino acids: CASSEGQTNYGYTF. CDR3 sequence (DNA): TGTGCCAGCAGTGAAGGCCAGACTAACTATGGCTACACCTTC.

CDR3 nucleotides: TGTGCCAGCAGTCCAAACGAGTGGGGGCCGAACACCGGGGAGCTGTTTTTT. It translates to CASSPNEWGPNTGELFF. The chain couples TRBV7-9 to TRBJ1-4, with D perhaps TRBD1 (6 bases). The J call is in doubt because the DNA end fits TRBJ2-2 better. This CDR3 has 17 amino acids. CDR1 SEHNR and CDR2 FQNEAQ come from the germline V gene (reference sequence).

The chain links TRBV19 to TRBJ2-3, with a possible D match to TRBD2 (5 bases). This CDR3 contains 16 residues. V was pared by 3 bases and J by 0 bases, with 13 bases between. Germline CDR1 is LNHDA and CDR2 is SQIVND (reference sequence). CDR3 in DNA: TGTGCCAGTAGTATGAGAAAAGCGGTGAGCACAGATACGCAGTATTTT. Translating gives CASSMRKAVSTDTQYF.

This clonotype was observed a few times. CDR3 sequence reads: CASNDRGHTQYF. The CDR3 DNA reads as TGCGCCAGCAACGACAGGGGACATACGCAGTATTTT. This chain uses TRBV5-1 with TRBJ2-3; 8 bases align to TRBD1. The CDR3 length is 12 residues. CDR1 and CDR2 from the germline V gene are SGHRS and YFSETQ. V lost 6 bases to trimming and J lost 7 bases; unmatched junction nucleotides: 4.

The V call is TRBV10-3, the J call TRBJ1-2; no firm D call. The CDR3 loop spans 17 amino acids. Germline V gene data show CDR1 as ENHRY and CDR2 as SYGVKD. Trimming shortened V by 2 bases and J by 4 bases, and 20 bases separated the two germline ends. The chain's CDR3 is CAISEPVAGGRSYGYTF. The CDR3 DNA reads TGTGCCATCAGTGAGCCAGTAGCGGGAGGAAGAAGCTATGGCTACACCTTC.

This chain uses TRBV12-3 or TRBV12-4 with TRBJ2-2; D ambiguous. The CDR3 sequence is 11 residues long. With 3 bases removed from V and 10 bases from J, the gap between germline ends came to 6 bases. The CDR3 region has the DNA TGTGCCAGCAGTTTGCCCGAGGAGCTGTTTTTT. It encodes CASSLPEELFF.

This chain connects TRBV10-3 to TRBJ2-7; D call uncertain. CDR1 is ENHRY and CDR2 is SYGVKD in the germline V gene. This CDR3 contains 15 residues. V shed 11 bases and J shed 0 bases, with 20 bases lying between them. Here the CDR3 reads CAWSAAPVSSYEQYF. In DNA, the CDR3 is TGTGCCTGGAGTGCGGCACCGGTAAGCTCCTACGAGCAGTACTTC.

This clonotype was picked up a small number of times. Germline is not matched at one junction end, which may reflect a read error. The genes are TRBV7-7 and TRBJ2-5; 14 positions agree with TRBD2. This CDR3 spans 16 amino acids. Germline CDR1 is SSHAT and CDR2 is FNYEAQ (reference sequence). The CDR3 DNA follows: TGTGCTAGCAGCTTACCAGGGACTAGCGGGAGTGAGACCCAGTACTTC. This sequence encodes CASSLPGTSGSETQYF.

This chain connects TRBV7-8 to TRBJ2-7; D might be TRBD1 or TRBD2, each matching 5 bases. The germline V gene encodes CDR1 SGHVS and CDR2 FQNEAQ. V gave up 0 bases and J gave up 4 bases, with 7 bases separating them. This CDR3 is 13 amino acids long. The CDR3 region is CASSLAGEYEQYF. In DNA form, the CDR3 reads TGTGCCAGCAGCTTAGCAGGGGAGTACGAGCAGTACTTC.

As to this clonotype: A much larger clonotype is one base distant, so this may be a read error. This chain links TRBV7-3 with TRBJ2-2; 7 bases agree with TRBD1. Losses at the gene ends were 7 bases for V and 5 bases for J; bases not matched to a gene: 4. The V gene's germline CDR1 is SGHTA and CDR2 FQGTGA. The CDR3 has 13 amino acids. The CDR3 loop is CASNQQGTGELFF. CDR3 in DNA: TGTGCCAGCAACCAACAGGGGACCGGGGAGCTGTTTTTT.

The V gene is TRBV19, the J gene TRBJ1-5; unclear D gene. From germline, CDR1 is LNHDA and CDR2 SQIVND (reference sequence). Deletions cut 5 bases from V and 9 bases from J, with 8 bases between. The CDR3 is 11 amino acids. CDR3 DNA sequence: TGTGCCAGTAGTGACTTTGGGCCCCAGCATTTT. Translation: CASSDFGPQHF.

The CDR3 loop reads CASSEPGQGAYTEAFF. CDR3 sequence (DNA): TGCGCCAGCAGTGAGCCGGGACAGGGGGCGTATACTGAAGCTTTCTTT. The rearrangement uses TRBV10-2 and TRBJ1-1, with 12 bases matching TRBD1. The CDR3 contains 16 residues. Per the germline V gene, CDR1 is WSHSY and CDR2 is SAAADI. J gave up 5 bases and V 2 bases, and 6 bases lay outside the gene matches.

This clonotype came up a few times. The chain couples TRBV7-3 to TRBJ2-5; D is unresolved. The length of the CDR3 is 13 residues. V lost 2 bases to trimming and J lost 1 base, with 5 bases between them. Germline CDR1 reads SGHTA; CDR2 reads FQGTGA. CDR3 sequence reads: CASSLVGQETQYF. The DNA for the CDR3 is TGTGCCAGCAGCTTAGTGGGCCAAGAGACCCAGTACTTC. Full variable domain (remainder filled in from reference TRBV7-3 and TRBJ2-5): GAGVSQTPSNKVTEKGKYVELRCDPISGHTALYWYRQSLGQGPEFLIYFQGTGAADDSGLPNDRFFAVRPEGSVSTLKIQRTERGDSAVYLCASSLVGQETQYFGPGTRLLVL.

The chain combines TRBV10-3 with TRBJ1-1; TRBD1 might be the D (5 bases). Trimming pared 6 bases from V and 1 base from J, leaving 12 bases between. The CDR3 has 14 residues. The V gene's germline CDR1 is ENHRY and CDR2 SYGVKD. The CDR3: CAIRTGRENTEAFF. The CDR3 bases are TGTGCCATCAGAACGGGACGGGAGAACACTGAAGCTTTCTTT.

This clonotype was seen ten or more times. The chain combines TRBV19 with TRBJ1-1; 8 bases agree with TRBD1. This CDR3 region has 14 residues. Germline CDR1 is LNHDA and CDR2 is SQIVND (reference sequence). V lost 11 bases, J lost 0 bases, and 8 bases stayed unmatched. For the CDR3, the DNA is TGTGCCGTGGCTCACAGGGGGATGAACACTGAAGCTTTCTTT. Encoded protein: CAVAHRGMNTEAFF.